Sequencing of this T cell receptor beta chain was carried out in a study of shared clonotypes between healthy human individuals. Findings and caveats of the study: Specimens sampled were limited to blood, with tissue repertoires likely differing. Sorted-subset sequencing, rarefaction showed, was incomplete despite large depth.

The germline gives CDR1 KGHSH, CDR2 LQKENI. CDR3 size: 13 residues. V was clipped by 4 bases and J by 8 bases, with 12 bases between them. Researchers divided each subset's genomic DNA evenly across several immunoSEQ plates. Sequencing was performed with immunoSEQ multiplex PCR; in TCRdb, only in-frame clones are kept and a portion is missing. The table shows more than 900,000 clones, with more than 75% occurring only once. Concerning this clone itself: No antigen is known for it.

Everyone who donated was a Caucasian adult who lived in Nashville, Tennessee. Sample: memory CD4+ T cells from PBMCs. Documented subset: CD45RA-negative fraction. The receptor comes from a man between 18 and 29 years old in good health. Some clones in this sample may be carry-over from other donors' samples. The chain carries TRBV18 and TRBJ2-1; unclear D gene. The CDR3 loop is CASSRDEFYEQFF. CDR3 sequence (DNA): TGTGCCAGCTCACGCGACGAATTTTATGAGCAGTTCTTC.